This paragraph reports one TCR beta chain. The antigen remains unidentified. Time point meaning: persistent/refractory GD, antithyroid drugs over 5 years with positive TRAb. PBMC RNA was the source of the TCR library. EDTA tubes received around 10 milliliters of drawn peripheral blood. The sample originates from a study of regulatory T cells in long-lasting Graves disease. Arm-PCR of CDR3 regions with iRepertoire HTBI primers generated TCR beta libraries. Via MiXCR, TCRdb re-called the multiplex PCR reads, giving one row per CDR3 protein. The sample records about 470,000 distinct CDR3 sequences, about 22% being singletons. Findings and caveats of the study: In persistent patients, shared public clonotypes (around 2,600) outnumbered those in new patients (almost 1,000).

The germline gives CDR1 MDHEN, CDR2 SYDVKM. This CDR3 spans 15 amino acids. With 6 bases clipped from V and 5 bases from J, the junction kept 5 bases outside the gene matches. The sequences come from peripheral blood mononuclear cells (PBMCs), collected when the disease was refractory, from a patient treated with antithyroid drugs. The J gene is TRBJ2-1, the V gene TRBV28, with 12 bases identical to TRBD2. The receptor comes from a female donor with Graves disease. CDR3 region: CASSRTSGTNNEQFF. The CDR3 region has the DNA TGTGCCAGCAGCCGGACTAGCGGGACCAACAATGAGCAGTTCTTC. Full variable domain (remainder filled in from reference TRBV28 and TRBJ2-1): DVKVTQSSRYLVKRTGEKVFLECVQDMDHENMFWYRQDPGLGLRLIYFSYDVKMKEKGDIPEGYSVSREKKERFSLILESASTNQTSMYLCASSRTSGTNNEQFFGPGTRLTVL.